There are a few counts of the clone carrying this T cell receptor beta chain. The table came from immunoSEQ multiplex PCR; TCRdb's copy has only in-frame clones and leaves some out. The data hold about 320,000 clones, with more than 90% observed a single time. The length of the CDR3 is 14 residues. The V and J ends lost 7 bases and 5 bases respectively, with 16 bases between them. CDR1 SGHNT and CDR2 YYREEE come from the germline V gene (reference sequence). The source of the sample is a study of blood T cell repertoires in COVID-19. Individuals aged about 18 to 89 years were recruited from 24 US areas.

The chain combines TRBV5-4 with TRBJ1-5; D not resolved. Sequenced: PBMCs or T cells enriched from blood (not recorded which). This receptor was taken from a man between 60 and 75 years old who had recovered from COVID-19. CDR3 amino acids: CASSISGRDQPQHF. CDR3 coding DNA: TGTGCCAGCTCGATCAGCGGCCGAGATCAGCCCCAGCATTTT.